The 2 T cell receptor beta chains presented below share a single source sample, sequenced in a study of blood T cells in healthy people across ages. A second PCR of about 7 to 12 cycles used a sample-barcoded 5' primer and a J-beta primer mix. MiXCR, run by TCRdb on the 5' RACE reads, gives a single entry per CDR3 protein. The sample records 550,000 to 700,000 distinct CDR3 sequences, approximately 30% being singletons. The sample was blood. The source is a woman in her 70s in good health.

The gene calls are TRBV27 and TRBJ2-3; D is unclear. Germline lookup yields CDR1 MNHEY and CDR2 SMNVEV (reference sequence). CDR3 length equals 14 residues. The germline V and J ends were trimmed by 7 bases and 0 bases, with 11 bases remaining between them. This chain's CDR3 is CASKSYSSTDTQYF. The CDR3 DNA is TGTGCCAGCAAGTCCTACTCCAGCACAGATACGCAGTATTTT.

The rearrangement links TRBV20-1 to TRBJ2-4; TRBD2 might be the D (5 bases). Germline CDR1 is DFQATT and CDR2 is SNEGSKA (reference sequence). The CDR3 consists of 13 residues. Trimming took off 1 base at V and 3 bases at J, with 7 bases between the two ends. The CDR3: CSARGRGKNIQYF. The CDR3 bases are TGCAGTGCTAGAGGTCGGGGCAAAAACATTCAGTACTTC.